The rows below give T cell receptor beta chains drawn from one sample of a study of cytomegalovirus exposure and HLA in healthy donors. The repertoire was sequenced with immunoSEQ multiplex PCR; TCRdb's copy has only in-frame clones and lacks some. Of around 96,000 clones listed, under 80% are singletons. Material for sequencing was PBMCs. All receptors come from a man aged 25 to 45 in good health and CMV-seropositive. Both conserved end residues are part of each CDR3. A D gene is named only where the DNA matches it firmly. Clone size, where shown, is once, few, many, or a class for clones that have expanded.

size	V	J	D	CDR3	DNA
-	TRBV9	TRBJ1-1	-	CASSVNPGITNTEAFF	TGTGCCAGCAGCGTAAATCCGGGGATAACGAACACTGAAGCTTTCTTT
-	TRBV7-2	TRBJ1-1	TRBD1	CASNRRQGQTEAFF	TGTGCCAGCAACCGAAGACAGGGGCAAACTGAAGCTTTCTTT
once	TRBV4-1	TRBJ1-2	TRBD1	CASSHPDRDYGYTF	TGCGCCAGCAGCCATCCCGACAGGGACTATGGCTACACCTTC
-	TRBV5-1	TRBJ2-2	-	CASWEGGANTGELFF	TGCGCCAGCTGGGAAGGGGGGGCGAACACCGGGGAGCTGTTTTTT
-	TRBV18	TRBJ2-7	TRBD1	CASSPGQASYEQYF	TGTGCCAGCTCACCGGGACAGGCATCCTACGAGCAGTACTTC
-	TRBV19	TRBJ2-2	-	CASSIAGANTGELFF	TGTGCCAGTAGTATCGCAGGGGCGAACACCGGGGAGCTGTTTTTT
-	TRBV6-6	TRBJ2-7	-	CATRLGVFLSYEQYF	TGTGCCACCCGACTAGGGGTCTTCCTTTCCTACGAGCAGTACTTC
-	TRBV29-1	TRBJ2-1	TRBD1	CSVGEVFGQGYNEQFF	TGCAGCGTTGGCGAGGTGTTTGGACAGGGTTACAATGAGCAGTTCTTC
-	TRBV4-1	TRBJ1-2	-	CASSQGQVWGYTF	TGCGCCAGCAGCCAAGGACAGGTCTGGGGCTACACCTTC
-	TRBV2	TRBJ1-6	TRBD1	CASSEGQGVSPLHF	TGTGCCAGCAGTGAAGGACAGGGAGTGTCACCCCTCCACTTT
few	TRBV19	TRBJ2-1	TRBD2	CASSTGVAGVNEQFF	TGTGCCAGTAGTACCGGGGTAGCGGGGGTAAATGAGCAGTTCTTC
-	TRBV5-8	TRBJ1-2	TRBD1	CASSWSRDSGYTF	TGTGCCAGCAGCTGGAGTCGGGACAGTGGCTACACCTTC
-	TRBV5-8	TRBJ1-1	TRBD1	CASSLDGQGALNTEAFF	TGTGCCAGCAGCTTGGATGGACAGGGGGCGCTGAACACTGAAGCTTTCTTT
-	TRBV9	TRBJ2-7	TRBD2	CASSARRYLAGANEQYF	TGTGCCAGCAGCGCCCGCCGGTATCTAGCGGGGGCCAACGAGCAGTACTTC
-	TRBV10-3	TRBJ1-2	-	CAISATGFYGYTF	TGTGCCATCAGTGCGACAGGTTTCTATGGCTACACCTTC
-	TRBV6-6	TRBJ2-2	-	CASSFYGRTVGELFF	TGTGCCAGCAGTTTTTACGGGAGAACCGTGGGGGAGCTGTTTTTT
-	TRBV11-2	TRBJ2-7	-	CASSLGDTEQYF	TGTGCCAGCAGCTTAGGTGACACCGAGCAGTACTTC
-	TRBV2	TRBJ2-3	TRBD2	CASLGASGGDTQYF	TGTGCCAGCCTGGGGGCTAGCGGGGGAGATACGCAGTATTTT
-	TRBV4-3	TRBJ1-6	TRBD1	CASSQVQGDSPLHF	TGCGCCAGCAGCCAAGTACAGGGGGATTCACCCCTCCACTTT
-	TRBV18	TRBJ2-7	-	CASSPDGVSYEQYF	TGTGCCAGCTCACCCGACGGAGTGTCCTACGAGCAGTACTTC
once	TRBV25-1	TRBJ2-7	TRBD1	CASNPDRGYEQYF	TGTGCCAGCAACCCGGACAGGGGGTACGAGCAGTACTTC
-	TRBV7-9	TRBJ2-2	TRBD1	CASRYPSGTDTNTGELFF	TGTGCCAGCAGATATCCGTCCGGGACAGACACTAACACCGGGGAGCTGTTTTTT
-	TRBV9	TRBJ2-5	-	CASSARDFSVTQYF	TGTGCCAGCAGCGCCCGGGACTTTAGTGTGACCCAGTACTTC
-	TRBV5-1	TRBJ2-7	TRBD1	CASSLVPGTGGSEQYF	TGCGCCAGCAGCTTGGTACCCGGGACAGGGGGGTCCGAGCAGTACTTC
-	TRBV29-1	TRBJ2-7	-	CSVEWAKEQYF	TGCAGCGTTGAATGGGCGAAGGAGCAGTACTTC
-	TRBV4-1	TRBJ1-2	TRBD1	CASSQEGTGGFRYGYTF	TGCGCCAGCAGCCAAGAAGGAACAGGGGGCTTTCGCTATGGCTACACCTTC
-	TRBV5-6	TRBJ2-3	TRBD2	CASSLASGETARDTQYF	TGTGCCAGCAGCTTGGCTAGCGGGGAAACGGCGAGAGATACGCAGTATTTT
few	TRBV6-5	TRBJ1-6	-	CASSLGPHLGLHF	TGTGCCAGCAGTCTAGGCCCCCACTTGGGCCTCCACTTT
-	TRBV4-2	TRBJ1-5	-	CASSQQGLGINQPQHF	TGTGCCAGCAGCCAACAGGGGCTAGGGATTAATCAGCCCCAGCATTTT
-	TRBV6-5	TRBJ2-3	TRBD2	CASSTPGGGTDTQYF	TGTGCCAGCAGCACCCCGGGGGGTGGTACAGATACGCAGTATTTT
few	TRBV7-3	TRBJ2-3	TRBD1	CASSLVGTGIDTQYF	TGTGCCAGCAGCTTGGTAGGGACAGGGATAGATACGCAGTATTTT
few	TRBV6-1	TRBJ2-3	-	CASSESPGTDTQYF	TGTGCCAGCAGTGAGAGTCCGGGAACAGATACGCAGTATTTT
-	TRBV4-2	TRBJ1-4	-	CASSQRRNEKLFF	TGTGCCAGCAGCCAGAGGCGTAATGAAAAACTGTTTTTT
-	TRBV4-1	TRBJ2-7	-	CASSQAQRRGLSTSEQYF	TGCGCCAGCAGCCAAGCGCAGCGGAGGGGACTTTCTACGAGCGAGCAGTACTTC
-	TRBV19	TRBJ2-7	TRBD1	CASSIGQGTAYEQYF	TGTGCCAGTAGTATAGGACAGGGAACAGCCTACGAGCAGTACTTC
-	TRBV28	TRBJ1-1	-	CASSQTDTEAFF	TGTGCCAGCAGTCAAACGGACACTGAAGCTTTCTTT
-	TRBV2	TRBJ2-7	-	CASSEGVGGLEQYF	TGTGCCAGCAGTGAAGGGGTCGGAGGGCTCGAGCAGTACTTC
-	TRBV11-2	TRBJ1-6	TRBD1	CASGTGGLNSPLHF	TGTGCCAGCGGGACAGGGGGCTTGAATTCACCCCTCCACTTT
few	TRBV29-1	TRBJ1-3	-	CSVSHGGSGNTIYF	TGCAGCGTTTCGCACGGGGGCTCTGGAAACACCATATATTTT
few	TRBV11-3	TRBJ2-7	TRBD2	CASTKAGGSSYEQYF	TGTGCCAGCACTAAAGCGGGGGGTTCCTCCTACGAGCAGTACTTC
-	TRBV6-4	TRBJ1-2	TRBD1	CASSESPTGNTGYTF	TGTGCCAGCAGTGAATCCCCGACAGGGAATACTGGCTACACCTTC
few	TRBV6-5	TRBJ2-7	TRBD1	CASSTGGPSYEQYF	TGTGCCAGCAGTACAGGGGGCCCCTCCTACGAGCAGTACTTC
-	TRBV6-5	TRBJ2-2	TRBD2	CASSYSTSGDTGELFF	TGTGCCAGCAGTTACTCGACTAGCGGGGACACCGGGGAGCTGTTTTTT
-	TRBV7-3	TRBJ1-6	TRBD1	CASSSGGQGFRDSPLHF	TGTGCCAGCAGCTCCGGAGGACAGGGTTTTCGTGATTCACCCCTCCACTTT
once	TRBV2	TRBJ1-5	-	CASSDREGNQPQHF	TGTGCCAGCAGTGACAGGGAGGGCAATCAGCCCCAGCATTTT
-	TRBV18	TRBJ2-1	TRBD1	CASSLQQGPSSNEQFF	TGTGCCAGCTCACTCCAACAGGGGCCTAGTTCGAATGAGCAGTTCTTC
-	TRBV2	TRBJ1-5	TRBD1	CASRDTGAGGNQPQHF	TGTGCCAGCAGGGATACAGGGGCAGGAGGCAATCAGCCCCAGCATTTT
-	TRBV19	TRBJ2-2	TRBD1	CASSLPPGTGSPTGELFF	TGTGCCAGTTCACTCCCCCCCGGGACAGGCTCACCCACCGGGGAGCTGTTTTTT
-	TRBV30	TRBJ1-1	TRBD1	CAWQGASEAFF	TGTGCCTGGCAGGGGGCATCTGAAGCTTTCTTT
few	TRBV19	TRBJ2-4	-	CASSADGRTIQYF	TGTGCCAGTAGTGCCGATGGGAGAACCATTCAGTACTTC
-	TRBV28	TRBJ1-5	-	CASSFIQGRQPQHF	TGTGCCAGCAGTTTCATACAGGGAAGGCAGCCCCAGCATTTT
-	TRBV7-9	TRBJ2-1	-	CSSSLGAYNEQFF	TGTTCCAGCAGCTTAGGGGCGTACAATGAGCAGTTCTTC
-	TRBV5-1	TRBJ2-7	TRBD2	CASSPRTSGGTYEQYF	TGCGCCAGCAGCCCGAGGACTAGCGGGGGAACCTACGAGCAGTACTTC
-	TRBV6-1	TRBJ2-7	-	CASSEYHEQYF	TGTGCCAGCAGTGAATATCACGAGCAGTACTTC
-	TRBV5-1	TRBJ2-7	-	CATSWEGGYEQYF	TGCGCCACCTCATGGGAAGGGGGCTACGAGCAGTACTTC
-	TRBV2	TRBJ1-2	-	CASSEAGARIGNYGYTF	TGTGCCAGCAGTGAAGCAGGGGCCCGCATTGGGAACTATGGCTACACCTTC
few	TRBV6-5	TRBJ1-2	-	CASSEGSYNYGYTF	TGTGCCAGCAGTGAGGGCAGTTACAACTATGGCTACACCTTC
-	TRBV2	TRBJ2-5	-	CASSEVPLETQYF	TGTGCCAGCAGTGAAGTTCCGTTAGAGACCCAGTACTTC
-	TRBV6-5	TRBJ1-3	-	CASSYSLSSGNTIYF	TGTGCCAGCAGTTACTCCCTCAGCTCTGGAAACACCATATATTTT